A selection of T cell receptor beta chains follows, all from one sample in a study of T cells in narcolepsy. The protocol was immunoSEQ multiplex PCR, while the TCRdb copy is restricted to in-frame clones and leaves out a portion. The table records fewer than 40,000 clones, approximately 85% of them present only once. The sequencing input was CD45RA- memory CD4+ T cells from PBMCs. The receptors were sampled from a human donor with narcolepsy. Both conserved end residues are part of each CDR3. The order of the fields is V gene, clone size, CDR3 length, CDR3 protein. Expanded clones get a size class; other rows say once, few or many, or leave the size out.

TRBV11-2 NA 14 CASSLSRPSYEQYF
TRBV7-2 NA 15 CASSLAPGGQETQYF
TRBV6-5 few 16 CASSSAAPLMNTEAFF
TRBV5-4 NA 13 CASSLVFGTEAFF
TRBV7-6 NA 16 CASSLVGGRAADTQYF
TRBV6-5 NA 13 CASSYSMESGYTF
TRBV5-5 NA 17 CASSFLEGGGSNQPQHF
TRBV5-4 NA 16 CASSLQRAPNTDTQYF
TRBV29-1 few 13 CSVVGDSNYGYTF
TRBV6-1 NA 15 CASSEAWALNYGYTF
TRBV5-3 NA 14 CARVDRGVNQPQHF
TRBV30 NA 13 CAWSPRTEGAQYF
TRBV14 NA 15 CASSRDRGISYGYTF
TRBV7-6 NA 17 CASSIRQGLANTGELFF
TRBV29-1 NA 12 CSVEGQTGELFF
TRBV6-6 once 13 CAAAGQGIYEQYF
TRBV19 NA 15 CASSMTGLASYGQYF
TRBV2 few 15 CASKLGGRAEETQYF
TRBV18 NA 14 CASSRVGGTAEAFF
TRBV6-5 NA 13 CASSKNQGYEQYF
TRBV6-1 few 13 CASSEATWGEQFF
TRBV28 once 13 CASTSGTNTEAFF
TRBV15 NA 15 CATSRGTGGPGEQYF
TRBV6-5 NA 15 CASSYPGPSTDTQYF
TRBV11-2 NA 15 CASSSLAGLYNEQFF
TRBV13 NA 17 CASSYGLAGGITDTQYF
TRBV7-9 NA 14 CASSRGRANEKLFF
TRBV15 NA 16 CATSRRTGNTGNTIYF
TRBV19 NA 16 CASSIVRGSSYNEQFF
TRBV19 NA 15 CASSAGGQGRDEQYF
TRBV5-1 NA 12 CASSLQNSEQYF
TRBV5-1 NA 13 CASSLNVQETQYF
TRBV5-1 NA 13 CASSSPPTETQYF
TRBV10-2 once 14 CASRVEGYGTEAFF
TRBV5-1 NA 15 CASSLVFGDTYEQYF
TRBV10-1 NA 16 CASSETGTGTGETQYF
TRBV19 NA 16 CASSTGTSGDRYEQYF
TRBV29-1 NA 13 CSAGLAGRGEQFF
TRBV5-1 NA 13 CASSPMGNQPQHF
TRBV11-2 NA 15 CASSLNGGDVGEAFF
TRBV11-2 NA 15 CASSMTGTSTDTQYF
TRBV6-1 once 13 CATRRGSGNTIYF
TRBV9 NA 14 CASSLSGEGDTQYF
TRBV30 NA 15 CAWSSPRDGSYEQYF
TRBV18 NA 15 CASSLGTGANSPLHF
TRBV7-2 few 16 CASSLGFRGRYNEQFF
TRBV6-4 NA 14 CASSADILSYEQYF
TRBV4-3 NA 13 CASSQGSPTAQYF
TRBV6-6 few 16 CATPWGQGASGNTIYF
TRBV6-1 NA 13 CASSPESNQPQHF
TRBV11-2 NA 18 CASSPLPGQGSSYNEQFF
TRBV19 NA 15 CASSFRLAGDDTQYF
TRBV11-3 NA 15 CASSLEKSGRDEQYF